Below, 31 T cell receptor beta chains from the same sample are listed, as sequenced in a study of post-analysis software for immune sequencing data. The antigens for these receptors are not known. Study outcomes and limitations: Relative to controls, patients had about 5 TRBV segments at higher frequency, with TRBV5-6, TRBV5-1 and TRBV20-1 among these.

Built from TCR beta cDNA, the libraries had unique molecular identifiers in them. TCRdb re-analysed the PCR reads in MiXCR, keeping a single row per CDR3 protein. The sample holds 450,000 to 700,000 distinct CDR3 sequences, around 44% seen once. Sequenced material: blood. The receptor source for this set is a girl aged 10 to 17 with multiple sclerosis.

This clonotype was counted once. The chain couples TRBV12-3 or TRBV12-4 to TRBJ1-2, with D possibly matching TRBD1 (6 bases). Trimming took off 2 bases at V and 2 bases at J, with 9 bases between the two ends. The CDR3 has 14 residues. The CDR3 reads CASSLSGQNYGYTF. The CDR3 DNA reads TGTGCCAGCAGTTTAAGCGGACAGAACTATGGCTACACCTTC.

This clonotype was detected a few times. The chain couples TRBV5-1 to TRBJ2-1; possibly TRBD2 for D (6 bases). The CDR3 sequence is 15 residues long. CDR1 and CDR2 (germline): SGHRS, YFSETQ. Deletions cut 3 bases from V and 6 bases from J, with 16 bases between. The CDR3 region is CASSSAGPAINEQFF. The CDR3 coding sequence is TGCGCCAGCAGCTCAGCGGGCCCGGCAATCAATGAGCAGTTCTTC.

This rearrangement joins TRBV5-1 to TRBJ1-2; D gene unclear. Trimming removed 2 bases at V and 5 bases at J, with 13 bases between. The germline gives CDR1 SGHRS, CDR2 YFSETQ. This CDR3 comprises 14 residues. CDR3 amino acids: CASSFEIAGYGYTF. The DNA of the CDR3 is TGCGCCAGCAGCTTTGAGATTGCGGGGTATGGCTACACCTTC.

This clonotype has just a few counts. Here the CDR3 DNA reads TGTGCCAGCAGCTTAGGGGGGGGCCCCAGCGAGCAGTACTTC. It is translated as CASSLGGGPSEQYF. The V and J genes are TRBV6-5 and TRBJ2-7, with a possible D match to TRBD2 (7 bases). Germline V gene lookup returns CDR1 MNHEY and CDR2 SVGAGI. V dropped 6 bases and J dropped 6 bases, with 18 bases sitting between them. This CDR3 spans 14 amino acids.

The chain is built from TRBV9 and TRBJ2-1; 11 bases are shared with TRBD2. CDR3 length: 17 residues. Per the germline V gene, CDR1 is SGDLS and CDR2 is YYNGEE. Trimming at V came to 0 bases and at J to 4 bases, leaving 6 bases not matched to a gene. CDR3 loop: CASSVAQGLAEYNEQFF. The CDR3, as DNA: TGTGCCAGCAGCGTAGCTCAGGGACTAGCGGAGTACAATGAGCAGTTCTTC. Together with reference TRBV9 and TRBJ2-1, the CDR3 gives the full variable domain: DSGVTQTPKHLITATGQRVTLRCSPRSGDLSVYWYQQSLDQGLQFLIQYYNGEERAKGNILERFSAQQFPDLHSELNLSSLELGDSALYFCASSVAQGLAEYNEQFFGPGTRLTVL.

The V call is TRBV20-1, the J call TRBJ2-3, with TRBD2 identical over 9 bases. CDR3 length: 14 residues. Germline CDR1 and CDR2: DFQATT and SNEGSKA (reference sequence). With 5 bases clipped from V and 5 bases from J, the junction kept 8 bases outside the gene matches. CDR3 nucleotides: TGCAGTGCTCCAAAGCGGGGGGTTGAAGATACGCAGTATTTT. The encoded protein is CSAPKRGVEDTQYF.

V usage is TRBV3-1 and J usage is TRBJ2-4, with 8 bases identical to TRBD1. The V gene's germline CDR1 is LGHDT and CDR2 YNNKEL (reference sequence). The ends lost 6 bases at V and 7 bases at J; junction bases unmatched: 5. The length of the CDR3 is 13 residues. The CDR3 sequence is CASSPDRANIQYF. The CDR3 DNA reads TGTGCCAGCAGTCCGGACAGGGCCAACATTCAGTACTTC.

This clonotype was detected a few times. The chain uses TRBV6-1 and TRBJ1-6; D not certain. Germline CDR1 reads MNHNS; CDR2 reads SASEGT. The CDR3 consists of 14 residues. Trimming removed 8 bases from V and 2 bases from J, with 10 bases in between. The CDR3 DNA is TGTGCCAGCTCGGAGCCCACCTATAATTCACCCCTCCACTTT. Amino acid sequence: CASSEPTYNSPLHF.

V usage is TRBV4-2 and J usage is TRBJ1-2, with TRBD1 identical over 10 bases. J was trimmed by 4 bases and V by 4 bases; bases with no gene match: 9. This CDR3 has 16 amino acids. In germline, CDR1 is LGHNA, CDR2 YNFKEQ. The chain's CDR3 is CASSPPRRTGGYGYTF. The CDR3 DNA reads TGTGCCAGCAGCCCCCCTAGAAGGACAGGGGGCTATGGCTACACCTTC.

The CDR3 loop reads CASSLSPGLAPQRTYEQYF. CDR3 sequence (DNA): TGTGCCAGCAGCCTGTCACCGGGACTAGCGCCCCAAAGGACCTACGAGCAGTACTTC. V and J are TRBV13 and TRBJ2-7; 10 bases fit TRBD2. CDR3 size: 19 residues. V dropped 5 bases and J dropped 2; count of bases not matched to a gene: 18. The V gene's germline CDR1 is PRHDT and CDR2 FYEKMQ (reference sequence). The entire variable domain, with the rest obtained from reference TRBV13 and TRBJ2-7, is as follows: AAGVIQSPRHLIKEKRETATLKCYPIPRHDTVYWYQQGPGQDPQFLISFYEKMQSDKGSIPDRFSAQQFSDYHSELNMSSLELGDSALYFCASSLSPGLAPQRTYEQYFGPGTRLTVT.

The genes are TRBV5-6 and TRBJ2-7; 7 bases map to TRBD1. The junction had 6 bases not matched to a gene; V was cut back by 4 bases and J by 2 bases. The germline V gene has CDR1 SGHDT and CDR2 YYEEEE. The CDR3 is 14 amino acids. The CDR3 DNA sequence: TGTGCCAGCAGCGTACCGACAGGGACCTACGAGCAGTACTTC. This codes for CASSVPTGTYEQYF.

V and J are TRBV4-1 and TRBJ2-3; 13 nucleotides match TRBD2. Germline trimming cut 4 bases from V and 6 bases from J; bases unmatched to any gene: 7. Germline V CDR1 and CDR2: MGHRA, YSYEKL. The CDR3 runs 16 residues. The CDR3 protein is CASSLGLAGVEDTQYF. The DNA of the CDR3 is TGCGCCAGCAGCCTCGGACTAGCGGGGGTAGAGGATACGCAGTATTTT.

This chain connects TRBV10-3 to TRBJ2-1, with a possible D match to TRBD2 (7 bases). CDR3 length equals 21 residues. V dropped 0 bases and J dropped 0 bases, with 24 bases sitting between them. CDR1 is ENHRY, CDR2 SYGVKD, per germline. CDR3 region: CAISESIMGGGRLSSYNEQFF. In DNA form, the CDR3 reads TGTGCCATCAGTGAGTCCATAATGGGGGGCGGGAGACTGAGCTCCTACAATGAGCAGTTCTTC.

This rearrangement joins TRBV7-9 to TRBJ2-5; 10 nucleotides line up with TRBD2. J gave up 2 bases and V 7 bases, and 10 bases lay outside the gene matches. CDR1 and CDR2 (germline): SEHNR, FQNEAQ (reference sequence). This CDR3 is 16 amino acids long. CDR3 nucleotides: TGTGCCAGCACTACAAGGACTAGCGGAGAGCAAGAGACCCAGTACTTC. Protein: CASTTRTSGEQETQYF.

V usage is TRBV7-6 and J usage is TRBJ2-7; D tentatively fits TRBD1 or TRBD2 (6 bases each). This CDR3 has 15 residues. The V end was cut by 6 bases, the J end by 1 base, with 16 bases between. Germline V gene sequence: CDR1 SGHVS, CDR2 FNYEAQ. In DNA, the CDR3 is TGTGCCAGCAGGGAGGAGGGGGGCCAGTCCTACGAGCAGTACTTC. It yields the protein CASREEGGQSYEQYF.

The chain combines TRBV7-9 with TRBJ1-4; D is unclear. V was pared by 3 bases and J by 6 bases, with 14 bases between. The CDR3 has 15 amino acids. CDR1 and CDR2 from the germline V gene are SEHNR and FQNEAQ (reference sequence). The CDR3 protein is CASSFPGMRDEKLFF. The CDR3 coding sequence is TGTGCCAGCAGCTTTCCGGGGATGCGGGATGAAAAACTGTTTTTT.

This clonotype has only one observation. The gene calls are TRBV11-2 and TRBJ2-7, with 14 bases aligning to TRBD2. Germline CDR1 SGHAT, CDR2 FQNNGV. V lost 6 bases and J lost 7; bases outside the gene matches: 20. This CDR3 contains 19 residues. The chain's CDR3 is CASRAWGLAGANTRGEQYF. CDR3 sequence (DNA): TGTGCCAGCAGGGCGTGGGGACTAGCGGGAGCCAATACACGGGGGGAGCAGTACTTC.

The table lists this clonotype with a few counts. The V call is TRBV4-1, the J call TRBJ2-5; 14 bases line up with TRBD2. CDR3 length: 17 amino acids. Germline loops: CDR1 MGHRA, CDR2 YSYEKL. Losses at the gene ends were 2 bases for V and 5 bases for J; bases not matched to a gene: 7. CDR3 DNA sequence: TGCGCCAGCAGCCAATCCCCGGGACTAGCGGGAGAGGAGACCCAGTACTTC. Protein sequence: CASSQSPGLAGEETQYF.

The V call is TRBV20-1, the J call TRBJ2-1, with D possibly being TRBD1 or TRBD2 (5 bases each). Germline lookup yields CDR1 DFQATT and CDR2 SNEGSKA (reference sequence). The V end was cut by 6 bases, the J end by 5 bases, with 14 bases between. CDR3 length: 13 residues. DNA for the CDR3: TGCAGTGCGAGTGCTGGGGACGACAATGAGCAGTTCTTC. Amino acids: CSASAGDDNEQFF.

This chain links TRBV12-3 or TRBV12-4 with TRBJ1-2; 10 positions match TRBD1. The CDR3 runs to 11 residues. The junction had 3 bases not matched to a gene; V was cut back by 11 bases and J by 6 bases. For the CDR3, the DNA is TGTGCCTGCGACAGGGGGCATGGCTACACCTTC. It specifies CACDRGHGYTF.

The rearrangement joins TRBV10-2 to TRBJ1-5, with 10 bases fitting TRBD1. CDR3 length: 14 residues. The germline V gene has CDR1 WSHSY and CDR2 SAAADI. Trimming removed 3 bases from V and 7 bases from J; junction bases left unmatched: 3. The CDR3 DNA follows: TGCGCCAGCAGTGACGACAGGGGGCAACAGCCCCAGCATTTT. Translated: CASSDDRGQQPQHF.

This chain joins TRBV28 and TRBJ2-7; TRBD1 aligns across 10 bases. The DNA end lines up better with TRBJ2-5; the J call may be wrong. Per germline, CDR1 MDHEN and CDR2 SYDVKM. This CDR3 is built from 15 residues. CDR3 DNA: TGTGCCAGCAGTGGACAGGGGGGGTTCGAAGAGACCCAGTACTTC. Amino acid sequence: CASSGQGGFEETQYF.

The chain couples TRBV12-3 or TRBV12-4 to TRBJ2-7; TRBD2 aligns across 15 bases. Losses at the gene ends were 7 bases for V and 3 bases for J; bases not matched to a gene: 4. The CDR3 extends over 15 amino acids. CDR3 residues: CASKGLAGGRYEQYF. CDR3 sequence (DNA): TGTGCCAGCAAGGGACTAGCGGGGGGCCGCTACGAGCAGTACTTC.

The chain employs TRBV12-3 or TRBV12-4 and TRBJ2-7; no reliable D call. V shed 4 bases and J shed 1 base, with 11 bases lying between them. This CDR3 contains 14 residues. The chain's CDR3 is CASSSRGPSYEQYF. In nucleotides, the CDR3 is TGTGCCAGCAGTTCCCGCGGTCCTTCCTACGAGCAGTACTTC.

The DNA for the CDR3 is TGTGCCAGCAGCGCCGACATCTACGAGCAGTACTTC. Translation: CASSADIYEQYF. The V and J genes are TRBV7-6 and TRBJ2-4; unclear D gene. The J call may not be correct, given that the DNA end is closer to TRBJ2-7. Germline lookup yields CDR1 SGHVS and CDR2 FNYEAQ. The CDR3 consists of 12 residues.

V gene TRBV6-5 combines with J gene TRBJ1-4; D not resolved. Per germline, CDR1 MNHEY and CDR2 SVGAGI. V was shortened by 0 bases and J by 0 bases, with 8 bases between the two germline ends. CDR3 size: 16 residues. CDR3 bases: TGTGCCAGCAGTTACTCGTTAGGAACAACTAATGAAAAACTGTTTTTT. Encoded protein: CASSYSLGTTNEKLFF.

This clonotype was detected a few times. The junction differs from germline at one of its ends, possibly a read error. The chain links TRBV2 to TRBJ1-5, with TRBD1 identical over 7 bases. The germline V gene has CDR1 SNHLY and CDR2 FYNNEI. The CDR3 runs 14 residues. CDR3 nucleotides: TGTGCCAGCAGGGAAGGACAGGTAGTCCAGCCCCAGCATTTT. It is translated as CASREGQVVQPQHF.

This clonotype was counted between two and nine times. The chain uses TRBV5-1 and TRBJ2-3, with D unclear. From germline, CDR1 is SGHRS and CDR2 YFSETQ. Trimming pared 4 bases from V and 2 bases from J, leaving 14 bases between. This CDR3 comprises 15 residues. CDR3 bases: TGCGCCAGCAGCCCTACATCACCTCACACAGATACGCAGTATTTT. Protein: CASSPTSPHTDTQYF.

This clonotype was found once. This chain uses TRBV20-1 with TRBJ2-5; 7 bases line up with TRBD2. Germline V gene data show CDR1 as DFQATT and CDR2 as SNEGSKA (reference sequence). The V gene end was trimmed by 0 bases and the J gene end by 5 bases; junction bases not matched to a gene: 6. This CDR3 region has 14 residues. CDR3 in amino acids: CSAREGGRRETQYF. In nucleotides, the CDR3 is TGCAGTGCTAGAGAGGGGGGGAGGAGGGAGACCCAGTACTTC.

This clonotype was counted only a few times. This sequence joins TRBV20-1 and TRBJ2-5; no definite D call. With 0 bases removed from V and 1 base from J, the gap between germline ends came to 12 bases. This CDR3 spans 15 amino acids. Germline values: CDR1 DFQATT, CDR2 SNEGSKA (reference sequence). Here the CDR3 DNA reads TGCAGTGCTAGAGATCCACGGGCCCCCCAAGAGACCCAGTACTTC. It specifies CSARDPRAPQETQYF.

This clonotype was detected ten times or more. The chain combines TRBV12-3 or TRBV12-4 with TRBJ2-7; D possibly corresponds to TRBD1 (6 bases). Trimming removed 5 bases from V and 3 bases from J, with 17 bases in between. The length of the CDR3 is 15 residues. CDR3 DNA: TGTGCCAGCAGTAGATCGGGGCAGGGGCTCTACGAGCAGTACTTC. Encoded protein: CASSRSGQGLYEQYF.